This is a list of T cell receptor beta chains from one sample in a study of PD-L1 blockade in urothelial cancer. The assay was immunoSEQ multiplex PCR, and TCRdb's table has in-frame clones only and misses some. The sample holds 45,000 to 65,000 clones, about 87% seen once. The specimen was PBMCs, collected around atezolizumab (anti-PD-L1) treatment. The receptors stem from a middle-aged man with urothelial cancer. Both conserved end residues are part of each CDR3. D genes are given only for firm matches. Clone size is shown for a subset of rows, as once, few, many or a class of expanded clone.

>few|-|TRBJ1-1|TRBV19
CATRKTGNTEAFF
TGTGCCACCCGGAAGACAGGGAACACTGAAGCTTTCTTT
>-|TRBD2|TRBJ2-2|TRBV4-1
CASSQAWREAGELFF
TGCGCCAGCAGCCAAGCCTGGCGGGAGGCCGGGGAGCTGTTTTTT
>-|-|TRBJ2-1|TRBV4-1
CASSQERNKGVIYDEQFF
TGCGCCAGCAGCCAAGAACGGAATAAGGGGGTCATTTACGATGAGCAGTTCTTC
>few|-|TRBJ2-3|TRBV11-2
CASSPSVAMTDTQYF
TGTGCCAGCAGTCCTAGCGTGGCAATGACAGATACGCAGTATTTT
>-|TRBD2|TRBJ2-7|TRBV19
CASSIKAGGVYEQYF
TGTGCCAGTAGTATAAAAGCGGGAGGAGTCTACGAGCAGTACTTC
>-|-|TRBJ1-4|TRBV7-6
CASSRTTGNEKLFF
TGTGCCAGCAGCCGTACCACAGGGAATGAAAAACTGTTTTTT
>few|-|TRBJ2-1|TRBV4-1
CASQAGGTGGYNEQFF
TGCGCCAGTCAAGCGGGAGGGACAGGGGGTTATAATGAGCAGTTCTTC
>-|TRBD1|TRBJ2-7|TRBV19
CASALGTDSYEQYF
TGTGCCAGTGCTCTTGGGACAGATTCCTACGAGCAGTACTTC
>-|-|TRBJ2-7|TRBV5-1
CASSLAATAQGNEQYF
TGCGCCAGCAGCTTGGCCGCGACAGCCCAAGGCAACGAGCAGTACTTC
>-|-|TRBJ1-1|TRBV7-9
CASSFQGSMNTEAFF
TGTGCCAGCAGCTTTCAGGGGTCGATGAACACTGAAGCTTTCTTT
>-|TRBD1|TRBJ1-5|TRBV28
CASSTQGANQPQHF
TGTGCCAGCAGTACTCAGGGGGCCAATCAGCCCCAGCATTTT
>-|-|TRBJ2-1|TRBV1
CTRLRVTGVDEQFF
TGCACCAGGTTAAGAGTAACAGGGGTGGATGAGCAGTTCTTC
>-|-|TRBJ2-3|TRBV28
CASTRRDTQYF
TGTGCCAGCACCCGTCGGGATACGCAGTATTTT
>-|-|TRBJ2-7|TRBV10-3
CAIGSGYF
TGTGCCATCGGGTCGGGGTACTTC
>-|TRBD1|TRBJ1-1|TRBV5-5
CASSSDRAYTEAFF
TGTGCCAGCAGCTCGGACAGGGCTTACACTGAAGCTTTCTTT
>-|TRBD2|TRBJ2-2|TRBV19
CASSFGGLAGGHTGELFF
TGTGCCAGTAGTTTCGGGGGACTAGCGGGAGGACACACCGGGGAGCTGTTTTTT
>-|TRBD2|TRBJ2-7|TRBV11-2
CASSPQGGNEQYF
TGTGCCAGCAGCCCCCAGGGAGGGAACGAGCAGTACTTC
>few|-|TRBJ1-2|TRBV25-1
CASSLGTNYGYTF
TGTGCCAGCAGTCTAGGGACAAACTATGGCTACACCTTC
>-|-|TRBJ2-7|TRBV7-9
CASSLQGLSSYEQYF
TGTGCCAGCAGCTTACAGGGCCTCAGCTCCTACGAGCAGTACTTC
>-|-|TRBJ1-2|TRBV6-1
CASRESGQRYGYTF
TGTGCCAGCAGGGAAAGCGGACAGCGATATGGCTACACCTTC
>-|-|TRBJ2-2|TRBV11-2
CASSWRDFNTGELFF
TGTGCCAGCAGCTGGAGGGACTTTAACACCGGGGAGCTGTTTTTT
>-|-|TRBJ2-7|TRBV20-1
CSARDLYEQYF
TGCAGTGCTAGAGACCTCTACGAGCAGTACTTC